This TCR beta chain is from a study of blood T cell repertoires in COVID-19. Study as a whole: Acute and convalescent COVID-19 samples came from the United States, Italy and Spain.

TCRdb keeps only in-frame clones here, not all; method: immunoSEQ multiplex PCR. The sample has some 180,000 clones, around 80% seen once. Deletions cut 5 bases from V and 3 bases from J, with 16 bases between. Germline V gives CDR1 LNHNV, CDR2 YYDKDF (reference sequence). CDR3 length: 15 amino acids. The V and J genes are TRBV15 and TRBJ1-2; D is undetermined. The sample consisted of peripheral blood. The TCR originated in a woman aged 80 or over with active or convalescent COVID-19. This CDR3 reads CATSFLGGEDYGYTF. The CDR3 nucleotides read TGTGCCACCAGCTTTTTAGGTGGGGAGGACTATGGCTACACCTTC.